This TCR beta chain was sequenced in a study of T cells in Graves' hyperthyroidism and ophthalmopathy. Details on this clonotype: Its antigen is undetermined.

Exclusion of patients followed from uncontrolled infection, other autoimmune disease, pregnancy or lactation. Clinical symptoms, serum thyroxine, TRAb, thyroid ultrasound and orbital computed tomography established diagnosis. The CDR3 extends over 16 amino acids. Germline CDR1 is SNHLY and CDR2 is FYNNEI. Between the trimmed V and J ends, which lost 10 bases and 10 bases, there was a span of 29 bases. TCR beta CDR3 sequences were amplified from RNA transcripts. In the first-round RT-PCR of the TCR CDR3, the HTBI primer set was used. A single record per CDR3 protein comes from TCRdb applying MiXCR to the multiplex PCR reads. This sample has hundreds of thousands of distinct CDR3 sequences, with just under 45% found just once. Whole-study findings and limits: Before onset, ophthalmopathy was predicted by the model a median approximately 6.6 months earlier. Blood also contained most expanded thyroid clonotypes above 0.001.

The V and J genes are TRBV2 and TRBJ1-5; a weak D match, TRBD1 (5 bases). Sequenced: peripheral blood or thyroid tissue (not recorded which). This TCR was sampled from an adult man with Graves' disease, either hyperthyroidism or ophthalmopathy (not recorded which). CDR3 in amino acids: CAIRAMRDRGGSPQHF. CDR3 sequence (DNA): TGTGCCATCAGGGCGATGAGGGACCGTGGTGGTTCACCCCAGCATTTT.